This TCR beta chain was captured by sequencing in a study of beta chain features in type 1 diabetes. Study-level results: Among patients, naive, central memory and Treg TCRB repertoires appeared more similar than among healthy donors. Insertion counts at VDJ junctions were lower in type 1 diabetes patients, who also showed more deletions there.

Reverse transcribing all isolated RNA meant expressed TCRB transcripts were sequenced. The study sequenced naive, central memory and regulatory T cell samples to an average of around 3.4 million reads. TCRdb keeps only in-frame clones here, not all; method: immunoSEQ multiplex PCR. This sample carries 60,000 or so clones, about 61% of them seen once, and the ten largest clones take roughly 2.4%. The CDR3 is made up of 14 amino acids. CDR1 SSHAT and CDR2 FNYEAQ come from the germline V gene (reference sequence). To note about this clone: Its antigen is unidentified. The germline gene is not matched at one end of the junction; a read error may be the cause.

Material: Tregs from blood. The receptor was isolated from a woman between 18 and 30 years old in good health. This chain uses TRBV7-7 with TRBJ2-2; tentative D call: TRBD2 (5 bases). The CDR3 nucleotides read TGTGCTAGCAGCTACAGTACGGGGACCGGGGAGCTGTTTTTT. It codes for CASSYSTGTGELFF.